These T cell receptor beta chains were read from a single sample in a study of shared clonotypes between healthy human individuals. This table comes from immunoSEQ multiplex PCR, and its TCRdb copy is limited to in-frame clones, with some not included. Of 470,000 or so clones in the sample, about 78% are singletons; the top ten hold around 12%. The specimen sequenced was PBMCs. The receptors derive from a woman between 40 and 55 years old in good health. Some clones in this sample may be carry-over from other donors' samples. CDR3s include the opening cysteine and the closing phenylalanine or tryptophan. The D gene is left open where the match is weak. Clone size is not always given. Where it is, it says once, few, many or a class for expanded clones.

V	J	size	D	CDR3	DNA
TRBV10-3	TRBJ2-1	NA	TRBD1	CAISRQGDEQFF	TGTGCCATCAGCCGACAGGGGGACGAGCAGTTCTTC
TRBV15	TRBJ2-1	NA	NA	CATSPRSVNYNEQFF	TGTGCCACCAGCCCCCGGTCAGTTAACTACAATGAGCAGTTCTTC
TRBV2	TRBJ2-7	NA	TRBD2	CASSGTSGNYEQYF	TGTGCCAGCAGTGGAACTAGCGGAAACTACGAGCAGTACTTC
TRBV19	TRBJ2-7	NA	NA	CASSIRGAGSYEQYF	TGTGCCAGTAGTATTCGCGGGGCGGGTTCCTACGAGCAGTACTTC
TRBV10-3	TRBJ1-1	NA	TRBD1	CAVTDRGDTEAFF	TGTGCCGTTACGGACAGGGGAGACACTGAAGCTTTCTTT
TRBV6-6	TRBJ1-5	NA	NA	CASSSGSRETDQPQHF	TGTGCCAGCAGTTCGGGGAGCAGGGAGACTGATCAGCCCCAGCATTTT
TRBV5-1	TRBJ2-5	few	NA	CASMASYQETQYF	TGCGCCAGCATGGCCTCGTACCAAGAGACCCAGTACTTC
TRBV7-9	TRBJ1-1	NA	NA	CASSSQGDTEAFF	TGTGCCAGCAGCTCACAGGGAGACACTGAAGCTTTCTTT
TRBV21-1	TRBJ2-6	NA	NA	CASSKVPGYSGANVLTF	TGTGCCAGCAGCAAAGTCCCCGGTTACTCTGGGGCCAACGTCCTGACTTTC
TRBV11-2	TRBJ2-2	once	NA	CASSLGGGNTGELFF	TGTGCCAGCAGCTTAGGGGGCGGGAACACCGGGGAGCTGTTTTTT
TRBV6-1	TRBJ2-2	NA	TRBD2	CASSVGGSMAGELFF	TGTGCCAGCAGTGTTGGCGGGAGTATGGCCGGGGAGCTGTTTTTT
TRBV4-1	TRBJ2-4	NA	NA	CASSPVGAGLAKNIQYF	TGCGCCAGCAGCCCCGTGGGCGCGGGATTAGCCAAAAACATTCAGTACTTC